Sequencing of this T cell receptor beta chain was carried out in a study of CD8+ T cells in alopecia areata. RNA extraction and reverse transcription yielded cDNA as sequencing template. Sequencing used immunoSEQ multiplex PCR; TCRdb keeps in-frame clones, though not all of them. The table has some 190,000 clones, around 65% seen once. The treatment is: oral pan-JAK inhibitor, 5-10 mg twice daily. Germline V CDR1 and CDR2: MNHEY, SVGAGI. The germline V and J ends were trimmed by 6 bases and 1 base, with 11 bases remaining between them. CDR3 length: 14 residues. The sample in question was CD4+ T cells sorted from blood, obtained between weeks 44 and 45, from a patient treated with tofacitinib. This clonotype originated in a human donor with alopecia areata. The J gene is TRBJ2-3, the V gene TRBV6-5, with D hard to call. The CDR3 sequence is CASRSTGRTDTQYF. The CDR3 nucleotides read TGTGCCAGCAGGTCCACCGGCCGCACAGATACGCAGTATTTT.